This T cell receptor beta chain emerged from a study of blood T cell repertoires in COVID-19. Turning to the study itself: Spain, Italy and the United States supplied samples that represented acute and convalescent COVID-19. PBMCs, B-cell-depleted T cells, or T cells provided the cDNA or gDNA that made up the material.

The CDR3 runs 15 residues. Germline values: CDR1 MDHEN, CDR2 SYDVKM. Trimming pared 5 bases from V and 2 bases from J, leaving 12 bases between. This clone was recorded once. Authors' processing steps: Reference gene primer amplification yielded estimated nucleated cell counts. The repertoire was sequenced with immunoSEQ multiplex PCR; TCRdb's copy has only in-frame clones and lacks some. V and J calls and clone size follow that table, whereas D and trimming were derived from the DNA. Found here are 150,000 or so clones, approximately 84% of them singletons; the top ten hold 13% to 15%. The chain has TRBV28 and TRBJ2-2; D might be TRBD2 (5 bases). Sequenced: peripheral blood. The clonotype comes from a man between 18 and 35 years old with active or convalescent COVID-19. Written as DNA, the CDR3 is TGTGCCAGCAGTACCCGAACTAGAAACACCGGGGAGCTGTTTTTT. Protein product: CASSTRTRNTGELFF.